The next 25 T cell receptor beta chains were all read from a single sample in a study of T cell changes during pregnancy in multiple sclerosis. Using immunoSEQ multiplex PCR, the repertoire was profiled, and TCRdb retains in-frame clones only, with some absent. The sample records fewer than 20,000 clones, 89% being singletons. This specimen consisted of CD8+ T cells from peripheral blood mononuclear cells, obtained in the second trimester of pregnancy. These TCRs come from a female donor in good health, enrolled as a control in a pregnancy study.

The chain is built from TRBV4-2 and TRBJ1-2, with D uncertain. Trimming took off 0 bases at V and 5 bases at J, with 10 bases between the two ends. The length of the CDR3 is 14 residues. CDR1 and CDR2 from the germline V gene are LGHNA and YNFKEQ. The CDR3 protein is CASSQDLGVYGYTF. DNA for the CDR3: TGTGCCAGCAGCCAAGATTTGGGAGTTTATGGCTACACCTTC.

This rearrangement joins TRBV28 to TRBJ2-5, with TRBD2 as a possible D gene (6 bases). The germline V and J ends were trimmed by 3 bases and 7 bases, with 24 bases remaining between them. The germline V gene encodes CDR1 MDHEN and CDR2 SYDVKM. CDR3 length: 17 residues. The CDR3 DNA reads TGTGCCAGCAGTTTTTTTTTCTCCCCTAGTGAGGAGGGGACCCAGTACTTC. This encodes CASSFFFSPSEEGTQYF.

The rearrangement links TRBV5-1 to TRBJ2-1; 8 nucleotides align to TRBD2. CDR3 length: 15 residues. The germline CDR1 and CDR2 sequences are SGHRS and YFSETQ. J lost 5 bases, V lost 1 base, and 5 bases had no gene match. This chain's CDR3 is CASSLTSGRNNEQFF. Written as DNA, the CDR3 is TGCGCCAGCAGCTTGACTAGCGGTCGAAACAATGAGCAGTTCTTC.

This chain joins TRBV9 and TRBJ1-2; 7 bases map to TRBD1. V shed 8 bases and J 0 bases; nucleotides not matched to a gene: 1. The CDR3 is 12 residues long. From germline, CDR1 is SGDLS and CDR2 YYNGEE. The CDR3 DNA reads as TGTGCCAGTGACAGGGCTAACTATGGCTACACCTTC. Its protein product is CASDRANYGYTF. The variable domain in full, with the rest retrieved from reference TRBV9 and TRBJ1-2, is DSGVTQTPKHLITATGQRVTLRCSPRSGDLSVYWYQQSLDQGLQFLIQYYNGEERAKGNILERFSAQQFPDLHSELNLSSLELGDSALYFCASDRANYGYTFGSGTRLTVV.

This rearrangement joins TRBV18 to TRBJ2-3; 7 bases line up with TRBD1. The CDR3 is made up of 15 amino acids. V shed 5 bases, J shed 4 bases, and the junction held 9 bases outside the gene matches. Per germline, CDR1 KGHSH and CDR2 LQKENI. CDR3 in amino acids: CASSRTGLTSDTQYF. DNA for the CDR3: TGTGCCAGCTCAAGGACAGGCCTGACTTCAGATACGCAGTATTTT.

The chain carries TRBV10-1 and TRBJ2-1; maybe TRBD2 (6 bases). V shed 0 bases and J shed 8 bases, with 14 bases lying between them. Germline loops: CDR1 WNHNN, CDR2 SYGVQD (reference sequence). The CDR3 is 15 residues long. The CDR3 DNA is TGCGCCAGCAGTGAGTCGGGGGGTCTTCTTCATGAGCAGTTCTTC. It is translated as CASSESGGLLHEQFF.

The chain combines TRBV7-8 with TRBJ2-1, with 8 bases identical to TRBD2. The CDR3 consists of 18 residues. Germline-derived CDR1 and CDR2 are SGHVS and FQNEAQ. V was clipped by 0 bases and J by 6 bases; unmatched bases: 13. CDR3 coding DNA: TGTGCCAGCAGCTTAGCACTCAATTGGCGGGAGGACGTCAATGAGCAGTTCTTC. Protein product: CASSLALNWREDVNEQFF. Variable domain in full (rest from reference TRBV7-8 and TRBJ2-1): GAGVSQSPRYKVAKRGQDVALRCDPISGHVSLFWYQQALGQGPEFLTYFQNEAQLDKSGLPSDRFFAERPEGSVSTLKIQRTQQEDSAVYLCASSLALNWREDVNEQFFGPGTRLTVL.

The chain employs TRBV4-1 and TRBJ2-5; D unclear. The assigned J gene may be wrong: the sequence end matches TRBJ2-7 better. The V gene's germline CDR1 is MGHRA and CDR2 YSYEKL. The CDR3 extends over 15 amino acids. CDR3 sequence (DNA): TGCGCCAGCAGCCAAAATATAGACATCTCCTACGAGCAGTACTTC. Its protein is CASSQNIDISYEQYF.

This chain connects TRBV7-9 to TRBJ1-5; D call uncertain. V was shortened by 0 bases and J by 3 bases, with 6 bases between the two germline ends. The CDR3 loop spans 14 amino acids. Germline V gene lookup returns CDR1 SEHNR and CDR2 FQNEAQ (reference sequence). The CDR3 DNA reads TGTGCCAGCAGCTTAGCGGGCTTCAATCAGCCCCAGCATTTT. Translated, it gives CASSLAGFNQPQHF. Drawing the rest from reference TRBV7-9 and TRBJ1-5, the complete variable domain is DTGVSQNPRHKITKRGQNVTFRCDPISEHNRLYWYRQTLGQGPEFLTYFQNEAQLEKSRLLSDRFSAERPKGSFSTLEIQRTEQGDSAMYLCASSLAGFNQPQHFGDGTRLSIL.

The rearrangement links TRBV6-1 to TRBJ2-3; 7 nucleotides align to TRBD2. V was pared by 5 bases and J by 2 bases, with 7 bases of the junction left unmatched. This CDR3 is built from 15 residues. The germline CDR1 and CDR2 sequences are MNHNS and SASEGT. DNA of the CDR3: TGTGCCAGCAGTCCCCTAGCGGAAGCCACAGATACGCAGTATTTT. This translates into CASSPLAEATDTQYF.

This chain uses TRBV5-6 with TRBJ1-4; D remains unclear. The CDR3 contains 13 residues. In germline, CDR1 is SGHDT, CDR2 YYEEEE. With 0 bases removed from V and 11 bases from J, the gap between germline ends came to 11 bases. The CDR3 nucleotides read TGTGCCAGCAGCTTGGGTGACACACAGAAACTGTTTTTT. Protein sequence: CASSLGDTQKLFF.

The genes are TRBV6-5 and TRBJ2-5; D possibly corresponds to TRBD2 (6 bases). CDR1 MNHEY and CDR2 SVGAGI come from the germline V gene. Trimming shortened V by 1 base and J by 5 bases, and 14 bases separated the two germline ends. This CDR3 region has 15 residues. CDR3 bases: TGTGCCAGCAGTTACTTACGGGGGTCGGGGGAGACCCAGTACTTC. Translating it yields CASSYLRGSGETQYF.

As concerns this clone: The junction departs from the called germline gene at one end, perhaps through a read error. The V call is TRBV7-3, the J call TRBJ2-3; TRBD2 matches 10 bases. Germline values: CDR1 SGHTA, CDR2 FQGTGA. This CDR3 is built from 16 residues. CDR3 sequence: CASSLSSGGFTNTQYF. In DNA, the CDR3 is TGTGCCAGCAGCTTAAGTAGCGGGGGGTTCACAAATACGCAGTATTTT.

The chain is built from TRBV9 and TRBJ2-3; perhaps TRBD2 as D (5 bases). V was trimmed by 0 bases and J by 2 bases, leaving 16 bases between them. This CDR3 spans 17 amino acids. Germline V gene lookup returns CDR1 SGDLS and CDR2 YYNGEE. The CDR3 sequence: CASSVGQGLAHTDTQYF. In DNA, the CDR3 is TGTGCCAGCAGCGTAGGTCAAGGCCTAGCCCACACAGATACGCAGTATTTT.

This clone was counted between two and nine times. The CDR3 loop reads CSAPAGTEAFF. DNA of the CDR3: TGCAGTGCTCCAGCGGGCACTGAAGCTTTCTTT. The V gene is TRBV20-1, the J gene TRBJ1-1; the D is unclear. V lost 5 bases, J lost 4 bases, and 8 bases lay in between. This CDR3 is 11 amino acids long. Germline V gene sequence: CDR1 DFQATT, CDR2 SNEGSKA (reference sequence).

CDR3 protein: CASSLGDYSYEQYF. The CDR3 bases are TGTGCCAGCAGCTTAGGGGACTACTCCTACGAGCAGTACTTC. The chain uses TRBV5-4 and TRBJ2-7, with 7 bases matching TRBD2. CDR3 length: 14 amino acids. Germline CDR1 SGHNT, CDR2 YYREEE (reference sequence). With V trimmed by 2 bases and J by 0 bases, 2 bases remained unmatched.

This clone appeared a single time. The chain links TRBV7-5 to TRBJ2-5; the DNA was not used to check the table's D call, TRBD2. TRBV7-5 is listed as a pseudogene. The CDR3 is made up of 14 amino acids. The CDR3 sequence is CARSLRLAPETQYF. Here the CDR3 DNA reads TGTGCCAGAAGCCTCCGACTAGCTCCAGAAACCCAGTACTTC.

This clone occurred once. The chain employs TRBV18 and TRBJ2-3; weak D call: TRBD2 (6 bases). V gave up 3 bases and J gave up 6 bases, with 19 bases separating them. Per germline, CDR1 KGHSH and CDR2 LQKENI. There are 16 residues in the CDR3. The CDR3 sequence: CASSPVWRGAGDTQYF. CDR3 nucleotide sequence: TGTGCCAGCTCACCGGTTTGGCGGGGTGCCGGGGATACGCAGTATTTT.

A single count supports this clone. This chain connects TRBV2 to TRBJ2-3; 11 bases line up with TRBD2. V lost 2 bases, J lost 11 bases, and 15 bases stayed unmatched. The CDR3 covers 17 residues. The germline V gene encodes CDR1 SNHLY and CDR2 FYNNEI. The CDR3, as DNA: TGTGCCAGCAGTGAATCTCTAGCGGGGGGCGTGGTTCGGGGGCAGTATTTT. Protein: CASSESLAGGVVRGQYF.

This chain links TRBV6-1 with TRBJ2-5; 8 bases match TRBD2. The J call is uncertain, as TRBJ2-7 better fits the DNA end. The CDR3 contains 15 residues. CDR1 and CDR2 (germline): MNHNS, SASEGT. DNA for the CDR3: TGTGCCAGCAGTGAAGACGGGGGGGCATCCTACGAGCAGTACTTC. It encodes CASSEDGGASYEQYF.

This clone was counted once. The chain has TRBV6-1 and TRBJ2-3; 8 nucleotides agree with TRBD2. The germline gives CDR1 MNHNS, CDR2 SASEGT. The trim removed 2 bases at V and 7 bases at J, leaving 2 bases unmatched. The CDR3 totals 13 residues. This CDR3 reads CASSEREGYTQYF. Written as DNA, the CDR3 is TGTGCCAGCAGTGAACGGGAGGGATATACGCAGTATTTT.

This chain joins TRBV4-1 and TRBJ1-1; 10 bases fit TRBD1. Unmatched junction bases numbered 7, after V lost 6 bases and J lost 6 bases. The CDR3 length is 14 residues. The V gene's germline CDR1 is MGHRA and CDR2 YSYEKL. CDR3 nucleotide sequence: TGCGCCAGCAGTCTGACAGGGGGCGAGGCTGAAGCTTTCTTT. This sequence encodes CASSLTGGEAEAFF.

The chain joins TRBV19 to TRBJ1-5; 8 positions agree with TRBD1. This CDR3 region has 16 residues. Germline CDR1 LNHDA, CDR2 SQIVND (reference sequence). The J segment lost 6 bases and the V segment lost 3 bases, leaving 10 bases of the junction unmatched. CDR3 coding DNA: TGTGCCAGTAGTATGGATACAGGGGGAGTGAGTCAGCCCCAGCATTTT. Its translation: CASSMDTGGVSQPQHF.

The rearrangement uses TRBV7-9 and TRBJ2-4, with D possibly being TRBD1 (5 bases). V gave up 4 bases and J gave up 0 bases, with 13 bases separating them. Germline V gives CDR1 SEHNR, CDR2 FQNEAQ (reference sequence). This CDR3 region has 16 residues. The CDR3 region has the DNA TGTGCCAGCAGCTCAAAGGGGCATCTAGCCAAAAACATTCAGTACTTC. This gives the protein CASSSKGHLAKNIQYF.

CDR3 in DNA: TGTGCCAGCAGTTTATTCGGTGGTCCTGGAAACACCATATATTTT. This translates into CASSLFGGPGNTIYF. The rearrangement joins TRBV27 to TRBJ1-3; D is unresolved. V was pared by 1 base and J by 2 bases, with 9 bases between. CDR3 length: 15 amino acids. In germline, CDR1 is MNHEY, CDR2 SMNVEV (reference sequence).